The entry below describes one T cell receptor beta chain. This entry belongs to a study of blood T cell repertoires in COVID-19. Study-wide background: COVID-19 samples, acute and convalescent, were from the United States, Italy and Spain.

V was cut by 5 bases and J by 4 bases, with 12 bases left in between. CDR3 length: 13 residues. Germline-derived CDR1 and CDR2 are SGHRS and YFSETQ. Cohort 3 recovery required two negative PCRs, clearance, or symptom resolution. Clones were read by immunoSEQ multiplex PCR, and TCRdb kept only the in-frame ones, dropping some. This table holds about 140,000 clones, about 90% found once. J is TRBJ1-2 and V is TRBV5-1; D is perhaps TRBD1 (6 bases). The receptor was isolated from a man in his sixties who had recovered from COVID-19. The sample taken for sequencing was PBMCs or T cells enriched from blood (not recorded which). The CDR3 here is CASSRGGGYGYTF. CDR3 DNA sequence: TGCGCCAGCAGTCGGGGGGGCGGCTATGGCTACACCTTC. The variable domain in full, with the rest retrieved from reference TRBV5-1 and TRBJ1-2, is KAGVTQTPRYLIKTRGQQVTLSCSPISGHRSVSWYQQTPGQGLQFLFEYFSETQRNKGNFPGRFSGRQFSNSRSEMNVSTLELGDSALYLCASSRGGGYGYTFGSGTRLTVV.